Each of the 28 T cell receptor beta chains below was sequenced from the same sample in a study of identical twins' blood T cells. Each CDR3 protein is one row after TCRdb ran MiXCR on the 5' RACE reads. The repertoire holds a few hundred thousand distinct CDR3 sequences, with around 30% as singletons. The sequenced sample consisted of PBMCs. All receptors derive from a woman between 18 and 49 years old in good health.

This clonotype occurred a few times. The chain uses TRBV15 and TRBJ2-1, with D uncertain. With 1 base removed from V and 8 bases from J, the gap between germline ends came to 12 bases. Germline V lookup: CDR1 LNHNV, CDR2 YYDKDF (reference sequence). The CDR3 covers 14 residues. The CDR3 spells CATSRGLSLDEQFF. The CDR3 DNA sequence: TGTGCCACCAGCAGAGGGTTATCTCTGGATGAGCAGTTCTTC. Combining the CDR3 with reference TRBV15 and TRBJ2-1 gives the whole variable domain DAMVIQNPRYQVTQFGKPVTLSCSQTLNHNVMYWYQQKSSQAPKLLFHYYDKDFNNEADTPDNFQSRRPNTSFCFLDIRSPGLGDTAMYLCATSRGLSLDEQFFGPGTRLTVL.

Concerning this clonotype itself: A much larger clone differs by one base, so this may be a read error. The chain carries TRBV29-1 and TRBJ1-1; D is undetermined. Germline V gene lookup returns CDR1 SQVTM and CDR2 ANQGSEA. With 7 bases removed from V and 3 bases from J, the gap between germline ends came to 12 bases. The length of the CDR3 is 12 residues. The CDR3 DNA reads TGCAGCGGGATACATGGGGACACTGAAGCTTTCTTT. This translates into CSGIHGDTEAFF.

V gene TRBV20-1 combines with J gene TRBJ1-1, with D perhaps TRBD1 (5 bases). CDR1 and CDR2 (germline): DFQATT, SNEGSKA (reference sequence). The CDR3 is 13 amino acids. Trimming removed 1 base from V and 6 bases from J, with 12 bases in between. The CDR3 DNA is TGCAGTGCTAGAGGGGGCGGCAGGGCTGAAGCTTTCTTT. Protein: CSARGGGRAEAFF.

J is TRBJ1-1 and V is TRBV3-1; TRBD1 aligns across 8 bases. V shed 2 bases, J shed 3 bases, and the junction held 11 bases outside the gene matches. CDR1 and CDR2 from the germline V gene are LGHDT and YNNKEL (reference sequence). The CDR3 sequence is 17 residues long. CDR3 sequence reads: CASSQQGAFLWYTEAFF. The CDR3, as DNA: TGTGCCAGCAGCCAACAGGGGGCGTTTTTATGGTACACTGAAGCTTTCTTT. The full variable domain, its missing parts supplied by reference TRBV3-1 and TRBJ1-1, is DTAVSQTPKYLVTQMGNDKSIKCEQNLGHDTMYWYKQDSKKFLKIMFSYNNKELIINETVPNRFSPKSPDKAHLNLHINSLELGDSAVYFCASSQQGAFLWYTEAFFGQGTRLTVV.

In nucleotides, the CDR3 is TGCAGTGCTGAGAGGGTCATCTACACCGGGGAGCTGTTTTTT. This encodes CSAERVIYTGELFF. The rearrangement links TRBV20-1 to TRBJ2-2; perhaps TRBD2 as D (5 bases). The germline CDR1 and CDR2 sequences are DFQATT and SNEGSKA (reference sequence). The ends were cut back, 5 bases at V and 3 bases at J, with 13 bases in the middle. This CDR3 has 14 residues.

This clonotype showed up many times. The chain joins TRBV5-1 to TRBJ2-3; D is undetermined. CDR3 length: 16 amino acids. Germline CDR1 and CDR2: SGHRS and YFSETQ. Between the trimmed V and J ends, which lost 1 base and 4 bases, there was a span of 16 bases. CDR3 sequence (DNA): TGCGCCAGCAGCTTGCTAGGTGTTAGTCCGGCAGATACGCAGTATTTT. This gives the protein CASSLLGVSPADTQYF.

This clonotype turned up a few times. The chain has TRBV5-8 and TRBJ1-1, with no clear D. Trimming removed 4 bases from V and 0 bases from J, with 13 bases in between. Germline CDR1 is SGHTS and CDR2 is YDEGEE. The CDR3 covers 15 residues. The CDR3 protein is CASSRYTVMNTEAFF. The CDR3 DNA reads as TGTGCCAGCAGCCGATATACAGTAATGAACACTGAAGCTTTCTTT. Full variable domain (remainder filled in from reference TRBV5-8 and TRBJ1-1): EAGVTQSPTHLIKTRGQQATLRCSPISGHTSVYWYQQALGLGLQFLLWYDEGEERNRGNFPPRFSGRQFPNYSSELNVNALELEDSALYLCASSRYTVMNTEAFFGQGTRLTVV.

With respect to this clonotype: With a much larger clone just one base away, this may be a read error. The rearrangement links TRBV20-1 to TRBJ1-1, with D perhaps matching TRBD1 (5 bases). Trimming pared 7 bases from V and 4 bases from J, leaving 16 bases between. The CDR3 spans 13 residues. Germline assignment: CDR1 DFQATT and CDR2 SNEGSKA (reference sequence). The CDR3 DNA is TGCAGTGTCTCAGCCAGCGGGGGCACTGAAGCTTTCTTT. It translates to CSVSASGGTEAFF.

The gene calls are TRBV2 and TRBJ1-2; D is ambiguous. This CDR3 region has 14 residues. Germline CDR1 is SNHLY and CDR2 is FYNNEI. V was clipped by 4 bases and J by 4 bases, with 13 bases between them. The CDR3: CASSAAVTAYGYTF. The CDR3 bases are TGTGCCAGCAGTGCGGCGGTAACAGCCTATGGCTACACCTTC.

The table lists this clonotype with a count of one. The CDR3 loop is CASSQLISENTEAFF. The CDR3 nucleotides read TGCGCCAGCAGCCAGTTGATTTCTGAGAACACTGAAGCTTTCTTT. This chain connects TRBV4-3 to TRBJ1-1, with D unclear. Trimming pared 3 bases from V and 1 base from J, leaving 12 bases between. CDR1 LGHNA and CDR2 YSLEER come from the germline V gene. The length of the CDR3 is 15 residues.

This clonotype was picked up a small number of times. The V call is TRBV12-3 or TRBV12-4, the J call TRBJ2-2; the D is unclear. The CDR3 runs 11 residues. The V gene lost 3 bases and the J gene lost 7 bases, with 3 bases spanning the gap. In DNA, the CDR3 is TGTGCCAGCAGTTTTATCGGGGAGCTGTTTTTT. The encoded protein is CASSFIGELFF.

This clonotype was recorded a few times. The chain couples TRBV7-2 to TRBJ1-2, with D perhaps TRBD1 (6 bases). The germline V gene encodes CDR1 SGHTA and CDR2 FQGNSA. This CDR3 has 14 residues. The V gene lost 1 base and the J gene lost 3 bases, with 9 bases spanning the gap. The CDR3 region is CASSLEAGDYGYTF. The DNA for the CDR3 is TGTGCCAGCAGCTTAGAGGCAGGGGACTATGGCTACACCTTC. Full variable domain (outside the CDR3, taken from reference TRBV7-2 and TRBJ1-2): GAGVSQSPSNKVTEKGKDVELRCDPISGHTALYWYRQSLGQGLEFLIYFQGNSAPDKSGLPSDRFSAERTGGSVSTLTIQRTQQEDSAVYLCASSLEAGDYGYTFGSGTRLTVV.

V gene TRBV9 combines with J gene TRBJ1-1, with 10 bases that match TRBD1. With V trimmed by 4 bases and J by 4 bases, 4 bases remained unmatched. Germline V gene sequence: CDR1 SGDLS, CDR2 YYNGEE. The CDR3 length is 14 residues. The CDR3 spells CASSTWTGGTEAFF. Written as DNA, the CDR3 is TGTGCCAGCAGCACCTGGACAGGGGGCACTGAAGCTTTCTTT.

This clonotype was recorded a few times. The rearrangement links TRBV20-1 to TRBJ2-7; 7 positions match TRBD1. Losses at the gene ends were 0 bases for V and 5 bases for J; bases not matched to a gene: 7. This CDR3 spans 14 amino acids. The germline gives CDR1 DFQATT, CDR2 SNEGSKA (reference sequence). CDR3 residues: CSAREGTEIDEQYF. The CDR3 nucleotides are TGCAGTGCTAGAGAAGGGACAGAGATTGACGAGCAGTACTTC.

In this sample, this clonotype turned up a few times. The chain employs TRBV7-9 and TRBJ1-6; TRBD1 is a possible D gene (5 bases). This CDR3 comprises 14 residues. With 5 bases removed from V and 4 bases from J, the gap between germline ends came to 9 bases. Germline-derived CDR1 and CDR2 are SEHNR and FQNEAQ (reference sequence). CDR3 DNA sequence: TGTGCCAGCAGCCACGACAGTTATAATTCACCCCTCCACTTT. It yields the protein CASSHDSYNSPLHF.

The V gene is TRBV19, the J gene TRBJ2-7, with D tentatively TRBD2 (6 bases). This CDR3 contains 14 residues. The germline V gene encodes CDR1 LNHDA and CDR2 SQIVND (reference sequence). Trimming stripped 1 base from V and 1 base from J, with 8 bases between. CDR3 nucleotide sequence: TGTGCCAGTAGTATAGCGGAGGGGTCCTACGAGCAGTACTTC. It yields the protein CASSIAEGSYEQYF.

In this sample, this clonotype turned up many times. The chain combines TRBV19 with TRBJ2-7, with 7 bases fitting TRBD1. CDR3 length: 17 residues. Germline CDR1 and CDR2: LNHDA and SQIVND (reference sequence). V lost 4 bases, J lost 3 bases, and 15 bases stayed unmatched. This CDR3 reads CASSNGGQDSIYYEQYF. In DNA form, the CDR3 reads TGTGCCAGTAGTAACGGAGGACAGGACTCTATCTACTACGAGCAGTACTTC.

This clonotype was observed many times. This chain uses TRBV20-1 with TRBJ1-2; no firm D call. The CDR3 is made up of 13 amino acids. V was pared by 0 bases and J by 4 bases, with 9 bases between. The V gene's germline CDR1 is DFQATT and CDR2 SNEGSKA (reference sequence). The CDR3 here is CSARDPDIYGYTF. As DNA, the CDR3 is TGCAGTGCTAGAGATCCTGACATCTATGGCTACACCTTC.

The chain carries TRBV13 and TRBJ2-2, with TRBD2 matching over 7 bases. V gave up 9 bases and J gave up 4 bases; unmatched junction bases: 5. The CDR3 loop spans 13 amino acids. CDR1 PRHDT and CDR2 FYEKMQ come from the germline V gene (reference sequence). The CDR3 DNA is TGTGCCAGACGCGGGGGTCTCACCGGGGAGCTGTTTTTT. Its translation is CARRGGLTGELFF.

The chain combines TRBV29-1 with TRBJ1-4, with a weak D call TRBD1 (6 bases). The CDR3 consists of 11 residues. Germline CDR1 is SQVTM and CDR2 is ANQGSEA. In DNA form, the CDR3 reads TGCAGTTGGGGGCTCGTGGGAAAACTGTTTTTT. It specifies CSWGLVGKLFF.

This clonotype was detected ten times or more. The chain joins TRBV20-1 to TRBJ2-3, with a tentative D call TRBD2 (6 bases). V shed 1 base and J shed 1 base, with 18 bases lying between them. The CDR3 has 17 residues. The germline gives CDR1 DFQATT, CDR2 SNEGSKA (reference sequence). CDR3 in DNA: TGCAGTGCTAGAGCCAACACTGGGGGAGGTCGCACAGATACGCAGTATTTT. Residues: CSARANTGGGRTDTQYF.

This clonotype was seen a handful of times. CDR3 coding DNA: TGTGCCAGCAGCTTTTCGGCAGACCTAAACTATCAAGAGACCCAGTACTTC. Residues: CASSFSADLNYQETQYF. This chain links TRBV11-2 with TRBJ2-5; D is ambiguous. Trimming pared 3 bases from V and 2 bases from J, leaving 19 bases between. CDR1 is SGHAT, CDR2 FQNNGV, per germline. CDR3 length equals 17 residues.

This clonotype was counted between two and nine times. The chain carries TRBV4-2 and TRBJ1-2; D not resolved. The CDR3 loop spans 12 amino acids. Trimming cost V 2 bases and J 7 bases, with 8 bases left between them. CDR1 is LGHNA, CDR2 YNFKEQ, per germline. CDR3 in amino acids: CASSQYPSGYTF. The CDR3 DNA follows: TGTGCCAGCAGCCAATACCCAAGTGGCTACACCTTC.

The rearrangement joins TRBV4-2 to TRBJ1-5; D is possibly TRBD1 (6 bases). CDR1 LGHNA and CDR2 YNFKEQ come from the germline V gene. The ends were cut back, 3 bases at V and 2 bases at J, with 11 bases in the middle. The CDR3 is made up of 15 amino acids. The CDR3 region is CASSHTGLGNQPQHF. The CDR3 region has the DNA TGTGCCAGCAGCCATACAGGGCTCGGCAATCAGCCCCAGCATTTT.

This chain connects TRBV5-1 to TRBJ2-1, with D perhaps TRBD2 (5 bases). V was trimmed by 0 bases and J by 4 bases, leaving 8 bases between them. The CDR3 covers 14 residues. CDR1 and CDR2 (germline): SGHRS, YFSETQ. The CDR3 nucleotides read TGCGCCAGCAGCTTGGCCCTAGCTTACAATGAGCAGTTCTTC. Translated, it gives CASSLALAYNEQFF.

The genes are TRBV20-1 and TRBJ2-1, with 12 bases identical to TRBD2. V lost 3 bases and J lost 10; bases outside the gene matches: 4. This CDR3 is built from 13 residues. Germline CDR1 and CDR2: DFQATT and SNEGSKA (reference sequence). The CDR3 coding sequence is TGCAGTGCTAGCGGACTAGCGGGAAACGAGCAGTTCTTC. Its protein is CSASGLAGNEQFF.

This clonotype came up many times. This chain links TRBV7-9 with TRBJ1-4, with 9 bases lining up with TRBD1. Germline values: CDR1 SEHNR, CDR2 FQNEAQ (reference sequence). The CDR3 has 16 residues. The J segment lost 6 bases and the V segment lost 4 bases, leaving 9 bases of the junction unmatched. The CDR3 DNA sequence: TGTGCCAGCAGCTCCGGGGGACAGGGATCGGATGAAAAACTGTTTTTT. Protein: CASSSGGQGSDEKLFF.

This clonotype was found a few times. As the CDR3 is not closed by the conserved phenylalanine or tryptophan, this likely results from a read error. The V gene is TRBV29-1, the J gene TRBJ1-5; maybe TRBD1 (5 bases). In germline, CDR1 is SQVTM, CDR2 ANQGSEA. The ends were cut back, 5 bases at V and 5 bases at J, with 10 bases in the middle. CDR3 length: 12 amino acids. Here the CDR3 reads CSVWDGDQPQHS. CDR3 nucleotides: TGCAGCGTTTGGGACGGGGATCAGCCCCAGCATTCT.